The 15 T cell receptor beta chains in this list originate from one sample, sequenced in a study of T cells expressing NK-cell markers. Following a re-call of the 5' RACE reads, TCRdb has one entry per CDR3 protein and lacks DNA. Recorded for this sample: a few hundred thousand distinct CDR3 sequences. The specimen was blood T cells: a sorted CD56 or NKG2C T cell subset, CD4+ or CD8+ T cells, or bulk PBMC T cells (not recorded which). The source of these receptors is a man between 18 and 69 years old in good health.

The chain combines TRBV7-2 with TRBJ1-3; the D call from TCRdb, TRBD1, cannot be confirmed without DNA. CDR3 size: 16 residues. Germline values: CDR1 SGHTA, CDR2 FQGNSA. CDR3 in amino acids: CASSLLDRYSGNTIYF.

This rearrangement joins TRBV12-3 or TRBV12-4 to TRBJ2-7; the D call of TRBD2 rests on TCRdb alone, since no DNA is present to check it. The CDR3 has 16 amino acids. CDR3 residues: CASSPPPGTLFYEQYF.

The chain combines TRBV11-1 with TRBJ2-3; the TCRdb D gene call, TRBD2, has no DNA to confirm it. In germline, CDR1 is SGHAT, CDR2 FQDESV (reference sequence). This CDR3 region has 15 residues. CDR3 sequence reads: CASSRSGALTDTQYF.

The chain is built from TRBV3-1 and TRBJ1-2; TCRdb selects TRBD1, and the lack of DNA leaves this call unchecked. There are 16 residues in the CDR3. The germline V gene has CDR1 LGHDT and CDR2 YNNKEL (reference sequence). The CDR3 reads CASSHRGGRANYGYTF. Looking up the rest from reference TRBV3-1 and TRBJ1-2 gives the full variable domain: DTAVSQTPKYLVTQMGNDKSIKCEQNLGHDTMYWYKQDSKKFLKIMFSYNNKELIINETVPNRFSPKSPDKAHLNLHINSLELGDSAVYFCASSHRGGRANYGYTFGSGTRLTVV.

This sequence joins TRBV6-2 or TRBV6-3 and TRBJ2-1; TCRdb's D call of TRBD1 is untestable without DNA. There are 16 residues in the CDR3. Germline V gene sequence: CDR1 MNHEY, CDR2 SVGEGT. The CDR3: CASSPANGGAVGEQFF.

CDR3 amino acids: CASSYDSSSPLHF. The V gene is TRBV6-5, the J gene TRBJ1-6. Germline V gene data show CDR1 as MNHEY and CDR2 as SVGAGI. The CDR3 extends over 13 amino acids.

J is TRBJ2-2 and V is TRBV6-1; the D call from TCRdb, TRBD2, cannot be confirmed without DNA. Germline V gives CDR1 MNHNS, CDR2 SASEGT. The CDR3 sequence is 19 residues long. The CDR3 reads CASSQRFKAGGANTGELFF.

The chain couples TRBV28 to TRBJ1-5; TCRdb's D gene call, TRBD1, goes unchecked for lack of DNA. The CDR3 extends over 15 amino acids. Germline V gives CDR1 MDHEN, CDR2 SYDVKM. This chain's CDR3 is CASRAGTDGNQPQHF.

CDR3 residues: CATRFGQGSPLHF. This chain links TRBV15 with TRBJ1-6; TCRdb designates TRBD1, a call that cannot be tested without DNA. Germline assignment: CDR1 LNHNV and CDR2 YYDKDF (reference sequence). CDR3 size: 13 residues.

The chain uses TRBV10-3 and TRBJ2-3; without DNA, the TCRdb call of TRBD2 cannot be checked. This CDR3 has 13 residues. Germline V gives CDR1 ENHRY, CDR2 SYGVKD. The CDR3 reads CAIRVAGDDTQYF.

This chain uses TRBV14 with TRBJ1-3; TCRdb outputs TRBD1, but without DNA this stays unchecked. Germline lookup yields CDR1 SGHDN and CDR2 FVKESK. The CDR3 length is 16 residues. The CDR3 reads CASSRSGTGVLNTIYF.

V and J are TRBV30 and TRBJ2-2. Germline V gives CDR1 GTSNPN, CDR2 SVGIG (reference sequence). The CDR3 spans 13 residues. CDR3 amino acids: CAWSGWYTGELFF.

J is TRBJ2-3 and V is TRBV27; absent DNA, TCRdb's TRBD2 call cannot be checked. The CDR3 spans 18 residues. Germline assignment: CDR1 MNHEY and CDR2 SMNVEV (reference sequence). The CDR3 here is CASSYRLAGGGLTDTQYF.

The chain carries TRBV20-1 and TRBJ2-1; TCRdb's assignment of TRBD2 cannot be checked, as there is no DNA. Germline CDR1 is DFQATT and CDR2 is SNEGSKA (reference sequence). This CDR3 comprises 15 residues. The CDR3 loop is CSAQRRLAGGNEQFF.

CDR3 amino acids: CASVLVAGLGYEQYF. The chain carries TRBV12-3 or TRBV12-4 and TRBJ2-7; TCRdb outputs TRBD2, but without DNA this stays unchecked. The CDR3 sequence is 15 residues long.